This section outlines one T cell receptor (beta chain) sequence together with its context. Per the original methods: Amplified reference gene primers provided the basis for estimating nucleated cell counts. Sequenced by immunoSEQ multiplex PCR; TCRdb stores in-frame clones only, minus some. The V and J calls and clone size come from that table; D and trimming were worked out from the DNA. The sample contains approximately 68,000 clones, 87% of which appear only once. This record belongs to a study of blood T cell repertoires in COVID-19. About the research overall: Acute and convalescent COVID-19 samples came from the United States, Italy and Spain.

Trimming took off 3 bases at V and 7 bases at J, with 15 bases between the two ends. This CDR3 is 16 amino acids long. Germline CDR1 KGHDR, CDR2 SFDVKD. This chain connects TRBV24-1 to TRBJ1-6; D remains unclear. Sequencing was performed on peripheral blood. This receptor was obtained from a man between 45 and 60 years old with active COVID-19. The chain's CDR3 is CATSDPGKRWNSPLHF. DNA for the CDR3: TGTGCCACCAGTGATCCCGGTAAGCGGTGGAATTCACCCCTCCACTTT.